Listed here are 22 T cell receptor beta chains from one sample, sequenced in a study of T cell repertoires in cytomegalovirus infection. Via MiXCR, TCRdb re-called the reads, giving one row per CDR3 protein. The sample records hundreds of thousands of distinct CDR3 sequences, 25% to 30% being singletons. For these TCRs, the target antigens are not known. Sequenced here: cultured PBMCs, sampled from culture after CMV antigen stimulation. The receptor set was obtained from a human donor in good health (CMV status not recorded). Some clones in this sample may be carry-over from other donors' samples.

This chain connects TRBV28 to TRBJ2-7; no firm D call. The CDR3 has 12 residues. V lost 6 bases, J lost 1 base, and 7 bases lay in between. Germline V lookup: CDR1 MDHEN, CDR2 SYDVKM. The CDR3: CASRSDSYEQYF. DNA for the CDR3: TGTGCCAGCAGGAGCGATTCCTACGAGCAGTACTTC. Full variable domain (rest looked up from reference TRBV28 and TRBJ2-7): DVKVTQSSRYLVKRTGEKVFLECVQDMDHENMFWYRQDPGLGLRLIYFSYDVKMKEKGDIPEGYSVSREKKERFSLILESASTNQTSMYLCASRSDSYEQYFGPGTRLTVT.

The CDR3 is CATSVPRDSHINQPQHF. In DNA form, the CDR3 reads TGTGCCACCAGTGTCCCTCGGGACAGTCATATAAATCAGCCCCAGCATTTT. The rearrangement joins TRBV24-1 to TRBJ1-5; 7 bases are a match to TRBD1. This CDR3 comprises 17 residues. Germline CDR1 is KGHDR and CDR2 is SFDVKD. Trimming cost V 5 bases and J 4 bases; bases outside gene matches: 13.

In this sample, this clonotype turned up many times. The chain carries TRBV6-1 and TRBJ2-2; no clear D. CDR1 is MNHNS and CDR2 is SASEGT in the germline V gene. The CDR3 has 16 residues. The ends were cut back, 6 bases at V and 4 bases at J, with 18 bases in the middle. In DNA, the CDR3 is TGTGCCAGCAGATCCCCTGGTTCCGGCGTCACCGGGGAGCTGTTTTTT. Protein sequence: CASRSPGSGVTGELFF.

This clonotype was recorded a few times. The chain uses TRBV2 and TRBJ2-2; D not resolved. CDR3 length equals 13 residues. The germline V and J ends were trimmed by 5 bases and 6 bases, with 10 bases remaining between them. Germline CDR1 SNHLY, CDR2 FYNNEI. In nucleotides, the CDR3 is TGTGCCAGCAGTCGAAACGAGGCCGGGGAGCTGTTTTTT. Its translation is CASSRNEAGELFF.

The table lists this clonotype with many counts. The DNA for the CDR3 is TGTGCCAGCAGAACGGAGCCAACCTCTGGAAACACCATATATTTT. Its translation: CASRTEPTSGNTIYF. This chain uses TRBV7-2 with TRBJ1-3; no firm D call. This CDR3 spans 15 amino acids. The V end lost 6 bases, the J end lost 0 bases, and 12 bases lay between the germline ends. Germline CDR1 is SGHTA and CDR2 is FQGNSA.

This clonotype has a count of ten or more. The gene calls are TRBV7-2 and TRBJ1-1; 7 bases fit TRBD1. The CDR3 sequence is 17 residues long. Germline CDR1 SGHTA, CDR2 FQGNSA. Unmatched junction bases numbered 16, after V lost 5 bases and J lost 4 bases. This CDR3 is CASSGGTASSPVTEAFF. In DNA form, the CDR3 reads TGTGCCAGCAGCGGAGGGACAGCCTCTTCGCCGGTCACTGAAGCTTTCTTT.

The chain employs TRBV12-3 or TRBV12-4 and TRBJ1-1; 10 bases fit TRBD1. V dropped 5 bases and J dropped 1; count of bases not matched to a gene: 10. This CDR3 is 17 amino acids long. CDR3 loop: CASSPGQGSGWNTEAFF. CDR3 bases: TGTGCCAGCAGTCCGGGACAGGGGTCAGGCTGGAACACTGAAGCTTTCTTT.

In its sample, this clonotype was seen once. The V and J genes are TRBV20-1 and TRBJ2-1, with 12 bases that match TRBD2. V lost 2 bases and J lost 1; bases outside the gene matches: 3. The length of the CDR3 is 16 residues. Germline V gene data show CDR1 as DFQATT and CDR2 as SNEGSKA (reference sequence). The CDR3 DNA reads as TGCAGTGCTAGACTAGCGGGAGGGCCGTCCTACAATGAGCAGTTCTTC. This gives the protein CSARLAGGPSYNEQFF.

This rearrangement joins TRBV5-5 to TRBJ2-7; 8 nucleotides align to TRBD2. This CDR3 contains 14 residues. CDR1 is SGHKS and CDR2 is YYEKEE in the germline V gene (reference sequence). After removal of 3 bases from V and 3 bases from J, the junction contained 5 bases not matched to a gene. The CDR3: CASSSGTSRYEQYF. CDR3 nucleotides: TGTGCCAGCAGCTCCGGGACTAGTCGCTACGAGCAGTACTTC.

There are a few counts of this clonotype. The J gene is TRBJ2-1, the V gene TRBV5-1; no reliable D call. The germline V and J ends were trimmed by 0 bases and 3 bases, with 10 bases remaining between them. CDR1 SGHRS and CDR2 YFSETQ come from the germline V gene. The CDR3 loop spans 15 amino acids. CDR3 region: CASSLDGGRYNEQFF. CDR3 nucleotides: TGCGCCAGCAGCTTGGATGGTGGGCGCTACAATGAGCAGTTCTTC. Looking up the rest from reference TRBV5-1 and TRBJ2-1 gives the full variable domain: KAGVTQTPRYLIKTRGQQVTLSCSPISGHRSVSWYQQTPGQGLQFLFEYFSETQRNKGNFPGRFSGRQFSNSRSEMNVSTLELGDSALYLCASSLDGGRYNEQFFGPGTRLTVL.

The table lists this clonotype with a few counts. J is TRBJ2-3 and V is TRBV7-3; no definite D call. CDR3 length equals 15 residues. V lost 1 base to trimming and J lost 0 bases, with 8 bases between them. From germline, CDR1 is SGHTA and CDR2 FQGTGA. The CDR3 sequence: CASSLIDGSTDTQYF. CDR3 in DNA: TGTGCCAGCAGCTTAATAGACGGGAGCACAGATACGCAGTATTTT. The whole variable domain, filled in from reference TRBV7-3 and TRBJ2-3, reads GAGVSQTPSNKVTEKGKYVELRCDPISGHTALYWYRQSLGQGPEFLIYFQGTGAADDSGLPNDRFFAVRPEGSVSTLKIQRTERGDSAVYLCASSLIDGSTDTQYFGPGTRLTVL.

The rearrangement links TRBV7-3 to TRBJ1-1; D possibly corresponds to TRBD1 (5 bases). V lost 2 bases and J lost 8, with 9 bases in between. Germline CDR1 is SGHTA and CDR2 is FQGTGA. The CDR3 totals 12 residues. CDR3 sequence (DNA): TGTGCCAGCAGCTTACGAGGACAAGAAGCTTTCTTT. Its protein product is CASSLRGQEAFF.

This rearrangement joins TRBV3-1 to TRBJ2-3; 15 bases are shared with TRBD2. Germline trimming cut 1 base from V and 0 bases from J; bases unmatched to any gene: 11. Germline CDR1 is LGHDT and CDR2 is YNNKEL (reference sequence). This CDR3 contains 21 residues. CDR3 amino acids: CASSQAGEGLAGGISTDTQYF. DNA for the CDR3: TGTGCCAGCAGCCAAGCAGGGGAAGGACTAGCGGGGGGGATTAGCACAGATACGCAGTATTTT.

This clonotype was seen only a few times. The chain has TRBV7-3 and TRBJ1-2; D might be TRBD1 (5 bases). This CDR3 has 13 residues. Germline CDR1 is SGHTA and CDR2 is FQGTGA. Trimming pared 2 bases from V and 8 bases from J, leaving 12 bases between. CDR3 protein: CASSLLPRGGYTF. CDR3 coding DNA: TGTGCCAGCAGCTTACTTCCGAGGGGAGGCTACACCTTC. Variable domain in full (rest from reference TRBV7-3 and TRBJ1-2): GAGVSQTPSNKVTEKGKYVELRCDPISGHTALYWYRQSLGQGPEFLIYFQGTGAADDSGLPNDRFFAVRPEGSVSTLKIQRTERGDSAVYLCASSLLPRGGYTFGSGTRLTVV.

This clonotype came up a few times. The chain employs TRBV7-3 and TRBJ2-1, with D possibly being TRBD2 (6 bases). Germline V gene lookup returns CDR1 SGHTA and CDR2 FQGTGA. This CDR3 contains 14 residues. V lost 5 bases, J lost 7 bases, and 15 bases lay in between. CDR3: CASSPGPGGNEQFF. The DNA for the CDR3 is TGTGCCAGCAGCCCAGGGCCTGGGGGGAATGAGCAGTTCTTC.

This clonotype was observed a handful of times. The chain links TRBV7-8 to TRBJ2-6; 7 nucleotides line up with TRBD1. Germline values: CDR1 SGHVS, CDR2 FQNEAQ. The CDR3 has 15 residues. J was trimmed by 2 bases and V by 7 bases; bases with no gene match: 5. The CDR3 bases are TGTGCCAGCATCCTTGACAGGGCTGGGGCCAACGTCCTGACTTTC. This codes for CASILDRAGANVLTF. Supplemented by reference TRBV7-8 and TRBJ2-6, the full variable domain reads GAGVSQSPRYKVAKRGQDVALRCDPISGHVSLFWYQQALGQGPEFLTYFQNEAQLDKSGLPSDRFFAERPEGSVSTLKIQRTQQEDSAVYLCASILDRAGANVLTFGAGSRLTVL.

This clonotype occurred many times. The chain combines TRBV7-6 with TRBJ2-3; 7 bases agree with TRBD2. Looked up from germline, CDR1 is SGHVS and CDR2 is FNYEAQ. The CDR3 length is 16 residues. The V segment lost 3 bases and the J segment 2 bases; nucleotides outside the gene matches: 8. Here the CDR3 DNA reads TGTGCCAGCAGCTTTAGACCAGCGGGGCTCACAGATACGCAGTATTTT. Translated: CASSFRPAGLTDTQYF.

This rearrangement joins TRBV6-2 or TRBV6-3 to TRBJ2-3; D uncertain. Per the germline V gene, CDR1 is MNHEY and CDR2 is SVGEGT. V lost 0 bases to trimming and J lost 4 bases, with 23 bases between them. The CDR3 sequence is 19 residues long. The DNA of the CDR3 is TGTGCCAGCAGTTACTCGAGATTCATCGGGTCCGATGTAGCAGATACGCAGTATTTT. This gives the protein CASSYSRFIGSDVADTQYF.

The chain employs TRBV19 and TRBJ2-5; D uncertain. The CDR3 consists of 14 residues. Germline V gene lookup returns CDR1 LNHDA and CDR2 SQIVND (reference sequence). Between the trimmed V and J ends, which lost 4 bases and 0 bases, there was a span of 9 bases. The CDR3 sequence is CASSRWPDQETQYF. CDR3 DNA sequence: TGTGCCAGTAGTAGATGGCCCGACCAAGAGACCCAGTACTTC.

The rearrangement links TRBV27 to TRBJ2-2, with D maybe TRBD2 (6 bases). CDR1 and CDR2 (germline): MNHEY, SMNVEV (reference sequence). Between the trimmed V and J ends, which lost 2 bases and 3 bases, there was a span of 10 bases. There are 15 residues in the CDR3. CDR3 in DNA: TGTGCCAGCAGTTTAAGACTAGGGGACACCGGGGAGCTGTTTTTT. It codes for CASSLRLGDTGELFF.

This clonotype was seen only a few times. This chain links TRBV5-6 with TRBJ2-1, with no clear D. Germline loops: CDR1 SGHDT, CDR2 YYEEEE. CDR3 length: 14 residues. Deletions cut 0 bases from V and 5 bases from J, with 9 bases between. The CDR3: CASSLGLGNNEQFF. For the CDR3, the DNA is TGTGCCAGCAGCTTGGGACTGGGAAACAATGAGCAGTTCTTC.

J is TRBJ2-7 and V is TRBV7-9; 8 bases are a match to TRBD2. V lost 5 bases, J lost 1 base, and 10 bases stayed unmatched. The CDR3 is 16 residues long. Germline CDR1 reads SEHNR; CDR2 reads FQNEAQ (reference sequence). CDR3 loop: CASSPSVRGGSYEQYF. CDR3 sequence (DNA): TGTGCCAGCAGCCCATCCGTCCGGGGGGGTTCCTACGAGCAGTACTTC.